This TCR beta chain was retrieved from a study of shared clonotypes between healthy human individuals. Overall study: There were three CD4 naive, three CD4 memory, two CD8 naive and one CD8 memory plates per donor. Study-level results: Sampling was confined to blood; repertoires within tissues likely differ.

Trimming stripped 3 bases from V and 0 bases from J, with 18 bases between. The CDR3 extends over 19 amino acids. CDR1 and CDR2 (germline): KGHSY, FQNENV. Clones were read by immunoSEQ multiplex PCR, and TCRdb kept only the in-frame ones, dropping some. The top ten hold about 33% of the sample, which has fewer than 850,000 clones, 90% seen once. As for this clone: Its antigen is as yet unknown.

This receptor was identified in a man aged 18 to 30 in good health. Some clones in this sample may be carry-over from other donors' samples. This sequence joins TRBV16 and TRBJ2-6, with a possible D match to TRBD2 (5 bases). Input material: memory CD8+ T cells from PBMCs. Subset here: CD45RO+ cells pooled with CCR7-negative TemRA cells. DNA for the CDR3: TGTGCCAGCAGCCACCCCGGGGTAGGGCGGTTCTCTGGGGCCAACGTCCTGACTTTC. As protein: CASSHPGVGRFSGANVLTF.